This passage covers 21 T cell receptor beta chains from one sample sequenced in a study of CD8 T cells in ankylosing spondylitis. TCRdb re-called the 5' RACE reads through MiXCR, storing one row per CDR3 protein. This table holds about 160,000 distinct CDR3 sequences, about 16% found once. The specimen was blood, either unsorted or a sorted T cell fraction (not recorded which). The receptors were sampled from a male donor with ankylosing spondylitis or in good health (not recorded which).

The V call is TRBV7-6, the J call TRBJ2-1; 7 nucleotides match TRBD1. From germline, CDR1 is SGHVS and CDR2 FNYEAQ. V lost 1 base and J lost 0; bases outside the gene matches: 18. The length of the CDR3 is 21 residues. CDR3 amino acids: CASSLGLKGLRRGSSYNEQFF. CDR3 nucleotide sequence: TGTGCCAGCAGCTTAGGACTTAAGGGGCTGCGCAGGGGGAGCTCCTACAATGAGCAGTTCTTC.

This clonotype was counted many times. The V gene is TRBV6-1, the J gene TRBJ2-5; 10 positions agree with TRBD1. This CDR3 is built from 16 residues. V lost 4 bases and J lost 4; bases outside the gene matches: 9. Germline-derived CDR1 and CDR2 are MNHNS and SASEGT. This CDR3 reads CASSVDRGNFLETQYF. In DNA, the CDR3 is TGTGCCAGCAGTGTGGACAGGGGGAATTTCTTAGAGACCCAGTACTTC.

V and J are TRBV27 and TRBJ1-1, with D possibly matching TRBD1 (6 bases). The V gene lost 3 bases and the J gene lost 9 bases, with 20 bases spanning the gap. CDR1 is MNHEY and CDR2 is SMNVEV in the germline V gene (reference sequence). The CDR3 runs 15 residues. CDR3 in DNA: TGTGCCAGCAGTTTTGAGGGATCTGGACAGCCGAAAGCTTTCTTT. Its protein is CASSFEGSGQPKAFF.

The rearrangement links TRBV7-6 to TRBJ1-3; perhaps TRBD1 as D (6 bases). Between the trimmed V and J ends, which lost 8 bases and 0 bases, there was a span of 20 bases. Germline V gene lookup returns CDR1 SGHVS and CDR2 FNYEAQ. The CDR3 loop spans 17 amino acids. CDR3 in amino acids: CASGLYAPGASGNTIYF. The CDR3 coding sequence is TGTGCCAGCGGACTTTATGCCCCAGGGGCCTCTGGAAACACCATATATTTT.

There are many counts of this clonotype. V is TRBV5-1 and J is TRBJ2-1; 8 nucleotides match TRBD1. Germline V CDR1 and CDR2: SGHRS, YFSETQ. The V gene end was trimmed by 4 bases and the J gene end by 9 bases; junction bases not matched to a gene: 9. The CDR3 spans 14 residues. CDR3 protein: CASSPDRESGEQFF. The CDR3 DNA sequence: TGCGCCAGCAGCCCGGACAGGGAAAGTGGTGAGCAGTTCTTC.

V and J are TRBV2 and TRBJ2-7; D remains unclear. Trimming removed 8 bases at V and 0 bases at J, with 5 bases between. Germline V gene data show CDR1 as SNHLY and CDR2 as FYNNEI. This CDR3 comprises 11 residues. CDR3 protein: CASGYSYEQYF. CDR3 coding DNA: TGTGCCAGCGGGTACTCCTACGAGCAGTACTTC.

This clonotype was detected many times. This chain links TRBV5-1 with TRBJ1-2; D not certain. Trimming removed 4 bases at V and 3 bases at J, with 13 bases between. Germline CDR1 SGHRS, CDR2 YFSETQ. The CDR3 spans 14 residues. The CDR3 DNA reads TGCGCCAGCAGCCACCAAGGGAATGACTATGGCTACACCTTC. Translating gives CASSHQGNDYGYTF.

This clonotype was counted between two and nine times. The CDR3 DNA is TGTGCCAGCATGACTGGCCTTTCCGATACGCAGTATTTT. It translates to CASMTGLSDTQYF. This rearrangement joins TRBV12-3 or TRBV12-4 to TRBJ2-3; D gene unclear. The CDR3 sequence is 13 residues long. V lost 7 bases and J 6 bases, leaving 14 bases between the germline ends.

The rearrangement joins TRBV16 to TRBJ2-3; no reliable D call. The CDR3 is 14 amino acids. V was cut by 0 bases and J by 0 bases, with 4 bases left in between. Germline V gives CDR1 KGHSY, CDR2 FQNENV. Here the CDR3 reads CASSQSSSTDTQYF. CDR3 nucleotides: TGTGCCAGCAGCCAATCGTCTAGCACAGATACGCAGTATTTT.

This clonotype has at least ten counts. This chain links TRBV7-9 with TRBJ2-4; either TRBD1 or TRBD2 may fit D (5 bases each). Germline lookup yields CDR1 SEHNR and CDR2 FQNEAQ (reference sequence). The CDR3 totals 16 residues. The germline V and J ends were trimmed by 1 base and 6 bases, with 16 bases remaining between them. CDR3 sequence (DNA): TGTGCCAGCAGCTTAGGGGGGTCCGGTTCGGGAAACATTCAGTACTTC. Translated, it gives CASSLGGSGSGNIQYF.

The chain recombines TRBV12-3 or TRBV12-4 with TRBJ1-2; the D is unclear. The CDR3 is 14 residues long. Between the trimmed V and J ends, which lost 7 bases and 3 bases, there was a span of 15 bases. The CDR3 protein is CASNRQSGYYGYTF. CDR3 nucleotides: TGTGCCAGCAATCGGCAGTCCGGCTACTATGGCTACACCTTC.

This chain connects TRBV29-1 to TRBJ2-2; D gene uncertain. The CDR3 runs to 12 residues. V was shortened by 3 bases and J by 1 base, with 3 bases between the two germline ends. CDR1 and CDR2 from the germline V gene are SQVTM and ANQGSEA. In DNA form, the CDR3 reads TGCAGCGTTGAGCTGAACACCGGGGAGCTGTTTTTT. Amino acids: CSVELNTGELFF.

Turning to this clonotype: At one end the junction does not follow the germline gene, possibly because of a read error. J is TRBJ2-2 and V is TRBV7-3, with 7 nucleotides matching TRBD2. The germline V gene encodes CDR1 SGHTA and CDR2 FQGTGA. The CDR3 is made up of 17 amino acids. The CDR3 DNA sequence: TGTGCCAGCAGCTTAATCGGTCTAGCGGCGAACGCCGGGGAGCTGTTTTTT. Its protein product is CASSLIGLAANAGELFF.

This rearrangement joins TRBV29-1 to TRBJ2-2; TRBD2 aligns across 7 bases. Per germline, CDR1 SQVTM and CDR2 ANQGSEA. This CDR3 has 14 residues. V shed 4 bases, J shed 0 bases, and the junction held 2 bases outside the gene matches. In DNA, the CDR3 is TGCAGCGTTGGACTAGCATCGAACACCGGGGAGCTGTTTTTT. Its translation is CSVGLASNTGELFF.

The genes are TRBV10-3 and TRBJ2-2; D possibly corresponds to TRBD2 (6 bases). CDR1 ENHRY and CDR2 SYGVKD come from the germline V gene. Trimming shortened V by 3 bases and J by 5 bases, and 10 bases separated the two germline ends. This CDR3 spans 14 amino acids. CDR3 sequence: CAISDGRQTGELFF. CDR3 in DNA: TGTGCCATCAGTGACGGGAGACAAACCGGGGAGCTGTTTTTT.

V gene TRBV20-1 combines with J gene TRBJ2-2, with TRBD1 identical over 9 bases. With V trimmed by 0 bases and J by 0 bases, 14 bases remained unmatched. Germline-derived CDR1 and CDR2 are DFQATT and SNEGSKA (reference sequence). The CDR3 loop spans 20 amino acids. In nucleotides, the CDR3 is TGCAGTGCTAGAGATTTTTTACGGGACAGGGAATTTTCGAACACCGGGGAGCTGTTTTTT. Its protein is CSARDFLRDREFSNTGELFF.

In its sample, this clonotype was seen many times. This chain connects TRBV9 to TRBJ2-7; 10 nucleotides line up with TRBD1. Germline V lookup: CDR1 SGDLS, CDR2 YYNGEE. The trim removed 0 bases at V and 5 bases at J, leaving 5 bases unmatched. CDR3 size: 15 residues. CDR3 nucleotide sequence: TGTGCCAGCAGCGTAGCCCCGACAGGGGGCCACGAGCAGTACTTC. This codes for CASSVAPTGGHEQYF.

The V call is TRBV11-2, the J call TRBJ2-1, with 10 bases matching TRBD2. V lost 5 bases, J lost 0 bases, and 4 bases stayed unmatched. This CDR3 is built from 16 residues. From germline, CDR1 is SGHAT and CDR2 FQNNGV. CDR3 sequence: CASSPRLAGSYNEQFF. In nucleotides, the CDR3 is TGTGCCAGCAGCCCCAGACTAGCGGGCTCCTACAATGAGCAGTTCTTC.

This clonotype has more than one count but fewer than ten. The V gene is TRBV28, the J gene TRBJ2-5; D uncertain. The length of the CDR3 is 15 residues. CDR1 is MDHEN and CDR2 is SYDVKM in the germline V gene. The V end lost 2 bases, the J end lost 0 bases, and 10 bases lay between the germline ends. The DNA for the CDR3 is TGTGCCAGCAGTTTAATGACGACGTACCAAGAGACCCAGTACTTC. It codes for CASSLMTTYQETQYF.

This clonotype was counted only a few times. The chain joins TRBV2 to TRBJ2-1; possibly TRBD1 for D (6 bases). Germline V lookup: CDR1 SNHLY, CDR2 FYNNEI. The CDR3 contains 15 residues. Trimming cost V 7 bases and J 0 bases, with 13 bases left between them. The CDR3: CASTWDISSYNEQFF. CDR3 bases: TGTGCCAGCACCTGGGACATTAGCTCCTACAATGAGCAGTTCTTC.

The table lists this clonotype with a few counts. J is TRBJ1-1 and V is TRBV20-1, with D possibly matching TRBD1 (6 bases). The CDR3 has 14 amino acids. The germline V gene encodes CDR1 DFQATT and CDR2 SNEGSKA (reference sequence). The germline V and J ends were trimmed by 0 bases and 4 bases, with 12 bases remaining between them. CDR3: CSARDPATGTEAFF. As DNA, the CDR3 is TGCAGTGCTAGAGATCCGGCGACAGGCACTGAAGCTTTCTTT.